This T cell receptor beta chain derives from a study of T cell changes during pregnancy in multiple sclerosis. CDR1 is LGHNT and CDR2 is FRNRAP in the germline V gene. Unmatched junction bases numbered 7, after V lost 4 bases and J lost 4 bases. The CDR3 has 15 residues. The table came from immunoSEQ multiplex PCR; TCRdb's copy has only in-frame clones and leaves some out. In the table there are 35,000 to 55,000 clones, roughly 90% of which are singletons. The clonotype originates from a female donor in good health, enrolled as a control in a pregnancy study. This specimen consisted of peripheral blood, obtained in the second trimester of pregnancy. V usage is TRBV12-5 and J usage is TRBJ2-1, with 7 bases matching TRBD1. CDR3 protein: CASGSSGTAYNEQFF. The CDR3 DNA reads TGTGCTAGTGGTTCCTCCGGGACAGCGTACAATGAGCAGTTCTTC.